A single sample gave rise to the 27 T cell receptor beta chains below, sequenced in a study of T cells in Graves' hyperthyroidism and ophthalmopathy. Amplified TCR beta CDR3 regions came from RNA transcripts. The HTBI set primed first-round TCR CDR3 RT-PCR. Each CDR3 protein gets one entry after TCRdb re-called the multiplex PCR reads with MiXCR. The table lists under 650,000 distinct CDR3 sequences, 15% to 20% of them singletons. Material: blood. These receptors all stem from a woman aged 30 to 39 with Graves' hyperthyroidism.

This clonotype was observed at least ten times. J is TRBJ1-5 and V is TRBV28; 7 nucleotides agree with TRBD1. Trimming removed 7 bases from V and 2 bases from J; junction bases left unmatched: 8. The CDR3 totals 15 residues. Germline values: CDR1 MDHEN, CDR2 SYDVKM. The CDR3 sequence is CASIKEGAGNQPQHF. CDR3 coding DNA: TGTGCCAGCATCAAAGAGGGGGCCGGCAATCAGCCCCAGCATTTT.

The rearrangement uses TRBV20-1 and TRBJ2-3; tentative D call: TRBD2 (5 bases). The V gene's germline CDR1 is DFQATT and CDR2 SNEGSKA (reference sequence). This CDR3 region has 12 residues. CDR3 sequence reads: CSGISLTDTQYF. Written as DNA, the CDR3 is TGCAGCGGGATTTCCCTCACAGATACGCAGTATTTT.

In nucleotides, the CDR3 is TGTGCCTGGAGCCAGCGGGAGGACCCCTACGAGCAGTACTTC. Amino acids: CAWSQREDPYEQYF. The gene calls are TRBV30 and TRBJ2-7; TRBD2 aligns across 9 bases. Per germline, CDR1 GTSNPN and CDR2 SVGIG (reference sequence). The CDR3 has 14 residues. V dropped 3 bases and J dropped 2; count of bases not matched to a gene: 5.

The table lists this clonotype with many counts. The chain links TRBV12-3 or TRBV12-4 to TRBJ2-3; 8 bases are shared with TRBD2. With 3 bases clipped from V and 1 base from J, the junction kept 6 bases outside the gene matches. The CDR3 sequence is 16 residues long. The CDR3 region is CASSFIAGPRTDTQYF. DNA for the CDR3: TGTGCCAGCAGTTTTATAGCGGGACCTCGCACAGATACGCAGTATTTT.

This clonotype was seen many times. CDR3 sequence reads: CSALSPGTGSYEQYF. The DNA for the CDR3 is TGCAGTGCTCTATCACCCGGGACCGGATCCTACGAGCAGTACTTC. The genes are TRBV20-1 and TRBJ2-7; D tentatively fits TRBD1 or TRBD2 (5 bases each). This CDR3 comprises 15 residues. V was cut by 5 bases and J by 1 base, with 18 bases left in between. Germline CDR1 reads DFQATT; CDR2 reads SNEGSKA (reference sequence).

Of note for this clonotype: A much larger clone lies one base from this, so it may be a read error. This rearrangement joins TRBV11-2 to TRBJ2-1; D gene unclear. The germline gives CDR1 SGHAT, CDR2 FQNNGV. The CDR3 is 17 residues long. CDR3 in amino acids: CASSSLMITPNYNGQFF. The CDR3, as DNA: TGTGCCAGCAGCTCCTTAATGATTACCCCAAACTACAATGGGCAGTTCTTC.

This clonotype was recorded at least ten times. The chain uses TRBV18 and TRBJ2-7, with TRBD2 as a possible D gene (6 bases). Germline V lookup: CDR1 KGHSH, CDR2 LQKENI. The CDR3 is made up of 13 amino acids. V was trimmed by 3 bases and J by 7 bases, leaving 13 bases between them. The CDR3 coding sequence is TGTGCCAGCTCACCGGGCACTAGCAAAGAGCAGTACTTC. Encoded protein: CASSPGTSKEQYF.

This clonotype was seen ten or more times. The chain employs TRBV28 and TRBJ2-1, with 9 bases identical to TRBD1. The germline V gene has CDR1 MDHEN and CDR2 SYDVKM. V shed 1 base, J shed 3 bases, and the junction held 4 bases outside the gene matches. The CDR3 is made up of 16 amino acids. CDR3 nucleotides: TGTGCCAGCAGTTTATTCGGGACAGGGAGCTACAATGAGCAGTTCTTC. This translates into CASSLFGTGSYNEQFF.

V gene TRBV20-1 combines with J gene TRBJ1-1; D not certain. In germline, CDR1 is DFQATT, CDR2 SNEGSKA (reference sequence). V lost 3 bases and J 3 bases, leaving 11 bases between the germline ends. There are 13 residues in the CDR3. CDR3 region: CSASYSYHTEAFF. CDR3 nucleotides: TGCAGTGCTAGTTACAGCTATCACACTGAAGCTTTCTTT.

The gene calls are TRBV13 and TRBJ2-7; 9 bases match TRBD2. V shed 1 base and J 7 bases; nucleotides not matched to a gene: 8. The CDR3 contains 15 residues. CDR1 is PRHDT and CDR2 is FYEKMQ in the germline V gene (reference sequence). The CDR3 DNA sequence: TGTGCCAGCAGCTTAGCAGGTAGCGGGAGTGGAGAGCAGTACTTC. Amino acids: CASSLAGSGSGEQYF.

The V gene is TRBV20-1, the J gene TRBJ1-2; TRBD1 is a possible D gene (5 bases). Germline CDR1 is DFQATT and CDR2 is SNEGSKA (reference sequence). Deletions cut 2 bases from V and 7 bases from J, with 14 bases between. This CDR3 region has 13 residues. This chain's CDR3 is CSARRDVTSGYTF. The CDR3 nucleotides read TGCAGTGCTAGAAGGGACGTGACCAGTGGCTACACCTTC.

This clonotype was observed a handful of times. This chain connects TRBV7-9 to TRBJ1-5, with D perhaps TRBD1 (6 bases). V dropped 5 bases and J dropped 3 bases, with 17 bases sitting between them. In germline, CDR1 is SEHNR, CDR2 FQNEAQ (reference sequence). The CDR3 covers 16 residues. The CDR3 region is CASSPGTGGDNQPQHF. CDR3 in DNA: TGTGCCAGCAGCCCAGGTACCGGGGGCGACAATCAGCCCCAGCATTTT.

The chain recombines TRBV9 with TRBJ2-1; tentative D call: TRBD1 (5 bases). The V gene's germline CDR1 is SGDLS and CDR2 YYNGEE. Trimming pared 2 bases from V and 1 base from J, leaving 16 bases between. The CDR3 runs 17 residues. In nucleotides, the CDR3 is TGTGCCAGCAGCGTCCGAGACAGCCCCCCTTCCTACAATGAGCAGTTCTTC. Its protein product is CASSVRDSPPSYNEQFF.

This clonotype showed up many times. The V and J genes are TRBV6-2 or TRBV6-3 and TRBJ2-1, with D unresolved. Germline lookup yields CDR1 MNHEY and CDR2 SVGEGT. V lost 2 bases, J lost 0 bases, and 11 bases lay in between. CDR3 length: 16 residues. CDR3 residues: CASSYGRPNSYNEQFF. In DNA, the CDR3 is TGTGCCAGCAGTTACGGGCGGCCCAACTCCTACAATGAGCAGTTCTTC.

This clonotype was picked up many times. The chain uses TRBV28 and TRBJ2-7; TRBD1 matches at 8 bases. Germline V gene data show CDR1 as MDHEN and CDR2 as SYDVKM. Unmatched junction bases numbered 12, after V lost 5 bases and J lost 3 bases. CDR3 length equals 16 residues. DNA for the CDR3: TGTGCCAGCAGTCCTTCGGACAGGGTTCTGGGCTACGAGCAGTACTTC. Its protein is CASSPSDRVLGYEQYF.

The chain carries TRBV30 and TRBJ2-3, with D unclear. Trimming removed 1 base at V and 0 bases at J, with 8 bases between. CDR1 GTSNPN and CDR2 SVGIG come from the germline V gene (reference sequence). The CDR3 has 14 residues. The CDR3 here is CAWSASASTDTQYF. For the CDR3, the DNA is TGTGCCTGGAGTGCCTCCGCTAGCACAGATACGCAGTATTTT.

The gene calls are TRBV20-1 and TRBJ1-4, with D unclear. The CDR3 contains 14 residues. The germline V gene encodes CDR1 DFQATT and CDR2 SNEGSKA (reference sequence). Trimming pared 5 bases from V and 0 bases from J, leaving 10 bases between. The CDR3 region has the DNA TGCAGTGCTCTCAATGTTGCAACTAATGAAAAACTGTTTTTT. It translates to CSALNVATNEKLFF.

This clonotype showed up just a few times. The chain has TRBV6-2 or TRBV6-3 and TRBJ1-2; TRBD1 matches 9 bases. The CDR3 is 13 amino acids. V dropped 5 bases and J dropped 6; count of bases not matched to a gene: 4. Germline CDR1 reads MNHEY; CDR2 reads SVGEGT. DNA of the CDR3: TGTGCCAGCAGTCAAGGGACAGGGAATGGCTACACCTTC. Translating it yields CASSQGTGNGYTF.

This clonotype was observed many times. The J gene is TRBJ2-5, the V gene TRBV6-1, with D hard to call. The CDR3 has 11 residues. The V and J ends lost 6 bases and 7 bases respectively, with 9 bases between them. The germline V gene has CDR1 MNHNS and CDR2 SASEGT. This CDR3 is CASRRRGTQYF. Written as DNA, the CDR3 is TGTGCCAGCAGGCGCCGTGGGACCCAGTACTTC.

This clonotype was seen at least ten times. The CDR3 bases are TGCAGTGCTAGGTCGCGGGTTGCGGGCTACACCTTC. Its translation: CSARSRVAGYTF. The genes are TRBV20-1 and TRBJ1-2; D uncertain. With 3 bases removed from V and 8 bases from J, the gap between germline ends came to 13 bases. The CDR3 totals 12 residues. Germline CDR1 and CDR2: DFQATT and SNEGSKA (reference sequence).

This clonotype was picked up many times. The chain carries TRBV7-3 and TRBJ2-1; D call uncertain. V was pared by 1 base and J by 2 bases, with 3 bases between. The CDR3 is made up of 13 amino acids. Germline V lookup: CDR1 SGHTA, CDR2 FQGTGA. The CDR3 is CASSLNTYNEQFF. The CDR3 bases are TGTGCCAGCAGCTTAAACACCTACAATGAGCAGTTCTTC.

The J gene is TRBJ2-7, the V gene TRBV20-1; D possibly corresponds to TRBD1 (5 bases). Germline V gene lookup returns CDR1 DFQATT and CDR2 SNEGSKA (reference sequence). Between the trimmed V and J ends, which lost 2 bases and 6 bases, there was a span of 14 bases. The CDR3 has 13 amino acids. In DNA form, the CDR3 reads TGCAGTGCTAGACCCGTCCCCAGGGTCGAGCAGTACTTC. Protein: CSARPVPRVEQYF.

This clonotype was recorded a few times. This chain joins TRBV9 and TRBJ2-5; 7 bases map to TRBD1. Per germline, CDR1 SGDLS and CDR2 YYNGEE. There are 17 residues in the CDR3. V gave up 3 bases and J gave up 3 bases; unmatched junction bases: 14. CDR3 sequence reads: CASSASRQGAEEETQYF. The CDR3 bases are TGTGCCAGCAGCGCTAGTCGACAGGGCGCAGAAGAAGAGACCCAGTACTTC.

This clonotype was detected a few times. The V and J genes are TRBV20-1 and TRBJ2-3; 11 nucleotides agree with TRBD2. Unmatched junction bases numbered 6, after V lost 0 bases and J lost 4 bases. Germline V gene lookup returns CDR1 DFQATT and CDR2 SNEGSKA (reference sequence). The CDR3 consists of 16 residues. The CDR3 loop is CSARDLTSGNADTQYF. The CDR3 DNA sequence: TGCAGTGCTAGAGATCTGACTAGCGGGAATGCAGATACGCAGTATTTT.

This clonotype turned up a few times. The genes are TRBV7-9 and TRBJ1-2, with unresolved D. Trimming took off 7 bases at V and 3 bases at J, with 12 bases between the two ends. Germline CDR1 SEHNR, CDR2 FQNEAQ (reference sequence). The CDR3 has 13 amino acids. The CDR3 spells CASTTPGYYGYTF. The CDR3 nucleotides are TGTGCCAGCACCACCCCCGGTTACTATGGCTACACCTTC.

Points on this clonotype: A junction end diverges from the germline sequence, so it may reflect a read error. V usage is TRBV5-1 and J usage is TRBJ1-4; D unclear. This CDR3 has 12 residues. Per the germline V gene, CDR1 is SGHRS and CDR2 is YFSETQ. The CDR3 DNA sequence: TGTGCCAGCAGCTTGTCACCAGAAAAACTGTTTTTT. It translates to CASSLSPEKLFF.

This clonotype turned up a few times. The chain has TRBV20-1 and TRBJ1-6, with 10 bases identical to TRBD1. V lost 6 bases to trimming and J lost 9 bases; unmatched junction nucleotides: 11. This CDR3 has 15 residues. Germline assignment: CDR1 DFQATT and CDR2 SNEGSKA (reference sequence). CDR3 bases: TGCAGTGCCCCCGCCCGGACAGGGGGATCTTCACCCCTCCACTTT. This translates into CSAPARTGGSSPLHF.